This T cell receptor (beta chain) was captured in a study of T cells in tuberculosis listed by TCRdb under 2018. For the study in its entirety: The study combined CD1B tetramers and high-throughput TCR immunosequencing to characterize T cells specific for the mycobacterial lipid antigen glucose monomycolate (GMM). IGRA-negative adolescents, IGRA-positive adolescents with latent tuberculosis and adults with active tuberculosis, some 11 per group, were compared in a South African clinical cohort. PBMC from patients with active tuberculosis were archived either before the start of standard anti-tuberculosis treatment or within 7 days of starting that treatment. Summary of the overall study and its limitations: The smaller NN-distances were partly driven by shorter CDR3-alpha lengths in active tuberculosis patients, and the difference for TCR-beta did not reach statistical significance. A classifier using the diverse GMM-specific repertoire reached roughly 87% accuracy (AUROC 0.8 to 0.95), compared with around 70% accuracy using GEM motif frequencies. Compared with IGRA-negative controls, TCR-alpha repertoires from active tuberculosis had smaller mean NN-distances to GMM-specific TCRs, which suggests that these TCRs underwent clonal expansion. Clinical samples were selected based on which cryopreserved specimens were available, and the active tuberculosis cases were adults whereas the controls were adolescents.

Counted from cysteine to phenylalanine, this CDR3 has 16 amino acids. Of all the DNA, just the CDR3 is kept, 48 bases in frame from base 1. V trim: 2 bases; J trim: 8 bases; unmatched bases: 14. CDR1 and CDR2, per the germline V gene, are MNHEY and SVGAGI. The time point label corresponds to: new active TB diagnosis, blood taken before or within 7 days of starting treatment. Active tuberculosis patients were HIV-seronegative South African adults aged 18 years or older with a new diagnosis. Confirmation of active tuberculosis came from positive sputum smear microscopy and/or a positive M. tuberculosis culture. Immunosequencing of unsorted cryopreserved PBMC covered, on average, around 100,000 T cells per clinical donor. On this clone itself: This receptor's antigen is unknown. It has no much larger one-base neighbor in the sample; base qualities were not kept.

TCR libraries were generated with the immunoSEQ multiplex PCR assay, using TCR-beta and/or TCR-alpha/delta assays for each sample. The Illumina high-throughput platform was used to sequence the amplified TCR libraries. The authors' pipeline ran thus. Clustering and dimensionality reduction were performed using pairwise TCRdist distances among GMM-specific receptors from ex vivo sorted or in vitro expanded T cells. Each clinical repertoire was scored by mean NN-distance, the average TCRdist to the nearest 10% of tetramer-positive reference sequences. To compute GEM TCR motif frequency, the fraction of unique TCRs matching known GEM sequences by V/J usage and CDR3 length was calculated. Linear discriminant analysis with leave-one-out cross-validation, implemented in scikit-learn, was used to classify active tuberculosis. TCRdb retrieved this table from immuneACCESS and kept in-frame rearrangements only. Not all clones are present; in checked studies, unresolved V genes account for under half, and no reason is known for the remainder. V, J and clone size reflect that table, while D and trimming were determined from the DNA. The sample table contains about 33,000 clones; only one count was recorded for 92% of them. The ten largest clones add up to around 7% of the sample.

This sequence originates from an adult with tuberculosis. Some clones in this sample may be carry-over from other donors' samples. Recombination linked TRBV6-5 to TRBJ1-2; 7 central bases correspond to TRBD1. Sample: PBMCs, taken at tuberculosis diagnosis. For the CDR3, the sequence is CASSYDQGGSFRGYTF. At the DNA level, the sequence is TGTGCCAGCAGTTACGACCAGGGGGGTTCCTTTCGGGGCTACACCTTC.